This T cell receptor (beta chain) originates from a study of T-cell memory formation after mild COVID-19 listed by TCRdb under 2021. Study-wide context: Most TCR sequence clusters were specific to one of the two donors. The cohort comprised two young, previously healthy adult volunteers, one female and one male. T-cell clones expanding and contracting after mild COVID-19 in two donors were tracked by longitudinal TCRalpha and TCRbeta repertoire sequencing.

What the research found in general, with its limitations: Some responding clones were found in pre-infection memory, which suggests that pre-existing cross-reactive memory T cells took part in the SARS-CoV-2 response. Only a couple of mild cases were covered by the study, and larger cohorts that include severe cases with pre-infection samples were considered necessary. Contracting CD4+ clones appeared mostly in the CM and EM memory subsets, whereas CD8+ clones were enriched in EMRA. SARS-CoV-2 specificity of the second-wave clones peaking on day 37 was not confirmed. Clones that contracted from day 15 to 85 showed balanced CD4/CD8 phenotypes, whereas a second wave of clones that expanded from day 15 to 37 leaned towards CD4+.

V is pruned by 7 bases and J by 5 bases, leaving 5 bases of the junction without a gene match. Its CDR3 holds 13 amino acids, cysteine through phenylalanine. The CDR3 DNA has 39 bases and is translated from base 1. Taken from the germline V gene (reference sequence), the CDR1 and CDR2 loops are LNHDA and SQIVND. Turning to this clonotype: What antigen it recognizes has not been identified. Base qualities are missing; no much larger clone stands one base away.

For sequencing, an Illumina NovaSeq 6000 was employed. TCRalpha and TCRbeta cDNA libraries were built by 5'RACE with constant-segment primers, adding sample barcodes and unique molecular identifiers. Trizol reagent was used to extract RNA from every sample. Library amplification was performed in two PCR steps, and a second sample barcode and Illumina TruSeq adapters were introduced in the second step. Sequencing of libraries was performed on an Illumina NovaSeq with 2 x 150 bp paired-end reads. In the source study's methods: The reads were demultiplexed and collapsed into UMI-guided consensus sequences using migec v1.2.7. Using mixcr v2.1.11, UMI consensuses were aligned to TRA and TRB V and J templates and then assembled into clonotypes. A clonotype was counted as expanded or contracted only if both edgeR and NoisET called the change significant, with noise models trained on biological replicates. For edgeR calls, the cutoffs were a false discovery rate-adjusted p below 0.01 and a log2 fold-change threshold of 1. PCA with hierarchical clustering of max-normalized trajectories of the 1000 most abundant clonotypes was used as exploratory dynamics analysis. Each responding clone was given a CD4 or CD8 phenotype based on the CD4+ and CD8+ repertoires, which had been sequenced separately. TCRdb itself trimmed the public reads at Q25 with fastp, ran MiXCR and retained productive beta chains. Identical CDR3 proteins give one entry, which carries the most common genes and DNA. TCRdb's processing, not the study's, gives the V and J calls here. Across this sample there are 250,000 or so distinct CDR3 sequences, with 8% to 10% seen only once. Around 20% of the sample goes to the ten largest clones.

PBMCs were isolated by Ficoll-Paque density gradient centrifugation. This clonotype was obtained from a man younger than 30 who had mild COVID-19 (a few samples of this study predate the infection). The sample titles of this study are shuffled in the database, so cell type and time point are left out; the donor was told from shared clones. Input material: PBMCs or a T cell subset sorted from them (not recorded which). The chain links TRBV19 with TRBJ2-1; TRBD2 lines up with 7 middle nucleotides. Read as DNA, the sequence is TGTGCCAGTACCCTGGGACTACACAATGAGCAGTTCTTC. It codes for CASTLGLHNEQFF. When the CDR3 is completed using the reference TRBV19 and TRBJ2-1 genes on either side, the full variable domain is DGGITQSPKYLFRKEGQNVTLSCEQNLNHDAMYWYRQDPGQGLRLIYYSQIVNDFQKGDIAEGYSVSREKKESFPLTVTSAQKNPTAFYLCASTLGLHNEQFFGPGTRLTVL.